These 13 T cell receptor beta chains originate from one sample sequenced in a study of immune cell composition in non-small cell lung cancer. Profiled with immunoSEQ multiplex PCR; TCRdb holds only in-frame clones, not every one. This sample has roughly 3,200 clones, with around 80% found just once. The material sequenced was lung tumor tissue. All receptors derive from a human donor with non-small cell lung cancer.

This chain's CDR3 is CASSFRTGELFF. The DNA for the CDR3 is TGTGCCAGCAGCTTCCGGACCGGGGAGCTGTTTTTT. The chain is built from TRBV11-1 and TRBJ2-2; no firm D call. Trimming left V 3 bases short and J 5 bases short, with 4 bases between. Germline lookup yields CDR1 SGHAT and CDR2 FQDESV (reference sequence). The CDR3 has 12 residues.

The rearrangement joins TRBV4-3 to TRBJ1-2, with D perhaps matching TRBD1 (5 bases). Per germline, CDR1 LGHNA and CDR2 YSLEER. CDR3 length: 16 amino acids. Trimming removed 1 base at V and 4 bases at J, with 16 bases between. The CDR3 spells CASSQGRAGPLYGYTF. Here the CDR3 DNA reads TGCGCCAGCAGCCAAGGGAGGGCAGGGCCCCTCTATGGCTACACCTTC.

Only a few counts were recorded for this clone. The rearrangement links TRBV7-3 to TRBJ2-3, with D unclear. V lost 2 bases to trimming and J lost 0 bases, with 6 bases between them. Germline V lookup: CDR1 SGHTA, CDR2 FQGTGA. The CDR3 runs to 14 residues. The CDR3 region is CASSLGLSTDTQYF. The DNA of the CDR3 is TGTGCCAGCAGCTTAGGGCTAAGCACAGATACGCAGTATTTT.

This clone is a singleton in its sample. V usage is TRBV28 and J usage is TRBJ1-2; unclear D gene. Per germline, CDR1 MDHEN and CDR2 SYDVKM. The CDR3 runs 15 residues. The ends were cut back, 6 bases at V and 7 bases at J, with 21 bases in the middle. CDR3 sequence: CASRQETSSGVGYTF. Here the CDR3 DNA reads TGTGCCAGCAGGCAGGAGACGTCTTCGGGAGTTGGCTACACCTTC.

The chain couples TRBV7-3 to TRBJ2-7; 9 bases are shared with TRBD1. V shed 5 bases and J 2 bases; nucleotides not matched to a gene: 7. CDR3 size: 15 residues. Germline V gene sequence: CDR1 SGHTA, CDR2 FQGTGA. For the CDR3, the DNA is TGTGCCAGCAGCAAAGGGACAGGGCCTCCCTACGAGCAGTACTTC. The encoded protein is CASSKGTGPPYEQYF.

The gene calls are TRBV5-1 and TRBJ1-4; tentatively, D is TRBD1 (6 bases). Germline assignment: CDR1 SGHRS and CDR2 YFSETQ. The CDR3 covers 16 residues. Trimming left V 0 bases short and J 8 bases short, with 17 bases between. The CDR3 DNA reads TGCGCCAGCAGCTTGGAGTCGGGGGGCTTCGGGGAAAAACTGTTTTTT. It is translated as CASSLESGGFGEKLFF.

This chain uses TRBV11-2 with TRBJ1-3; no clear D. The CDR3 contains 15 residues. Germline loops: CDR1 SGHAT, CDR2 FQNNGV. The ends were cut back, 3 bases at V and 7 bases at J, with 16 bases in the middle. The DNA for the CDR3 is TGTGCCAGCAGCTTTAGTGGAGAATCGGGGAACACCATATATTTT. Protein sequence: CASSFSGESGNTIYF. The full variable domain, its missing parts supplied by reference TRBV11-2 and TRBJ1-3, is EAGVAQSPRYKIIEKRQSVAFWCNPISGHATLYWYQQILGQGPKLLIQFQNNGVVDDSQLPKDRFSAERLKGVDSTLKIQPAKLEDSAVYLCASSFSGESGNTIYFGEGSWLTVV.

In its sample, this clone was seen once. The rearrangement joins TRBV4-3 to TRBJ2-7, with D possibly matching TRBD1 (5 bases). CDR1 is LGHNA and CDR2 is YSLEER in the germline V gene. The V end was cut by 0 bases, the J end by 2 bases, with 11 bases between. The CDR3 loop spans 15 amino acids. For the CDR3, the DNA is TGCGCCAGCAGCCAAGATCCACAGGCGACCTACGAGCAGTACTTC. It codes for CASSQDPQATYEQYF.

V usage is TRBV7-2 and J usage is TRBJ1-2, with D tentatively TRBD1 (6 bases). CDR3 length: 13 residues. V lost 4 bases and J lost 4, with 10 bases in between. Germline V gene sequence: CDR1 SGHTA, CDR2 FQGNSA. As DNA, the CDR3 is TGTGCCAGCAGCTCAAGACAGGCCTATGGCTACACCTTC. Translated: CASSSRQAYGYTF.

The J gene is TRBJ1-1, the V gene TRBV18, with 9 nucleotides matching TRBD1. The CDR3 runs 17 residues. CDR1 KGHSH and CDR2 LQKENI come from the germline V gene. V was clipped by 2 bases and J by 3 bases; unmatched bases: 10. CDR3 loop: CASSPFVTGGEDTEAFF. The DNA for the CDR3 is TGTGCCAGCTCACCATTTGTCACAGGGGGCGAGGACACTGAAGCTTTCTTT. Based on the CDR3 plus reference TRBV18 and TRBJ1-1, the full variable domain is NAGVMQNPRHLVRRRGQEARLRCSPMKGHSHVYWYRQLPEEGLKFMVYLQKENIIDESGMPKERFSAEFPKEGPSILRIQQVVRGDSAAYFCASSPFVTGGEDTEAFFGQGTRLTVV.

The rearrangement links TRBV11-1 to TRBJ1-2; tentatively, D is TRBD1 (6 bases). V was shortened by 5 bases and J by 7 bases, with 20 bases between the two germline ends. The CDR3 runs 15 residues. CDR1 is SGHAT, CDR2 FQDESV, per germline (reference sequence). The CDR3 reads CASSPLGWGQGGYTF. As DNA, the CDR3 is TGTGCCAGCAGCCCCCTTGGATGGGGGCAAGGTGGCTACACCTTC.

This clone was seen only once. V and J are TRBV5-1 and TRBJ1-1, with no clear D. The CDR3 contains 16 residues. Germline loops: CDR1 SGHRS, CDR2 YFSETQ. V lost 2 bases and J 1 base, leaving 15 bases between the germline ends. The CDR3: CASSFQELDGNTEAFF. CDR3 nucleotide sequence: TGCGCCAGCAGCTTTCAGGAATTAGATGGGAACACTGAAGCTTTCTTT.

This chain joins TRBV11-3 and TRBJ1-3; 7 bases are shared with TRBD1. Germline loops: CDR1 SGHNT, CDR2 YENEEA. The CDR3 spans 14 residues. V trimming: 6 bases; J trimming: 2 bases; junction bases outside the gene matches: 4. DNA of the CDR3: TGTGCCAGCAGTCGAACAGGGGCTGGAAACACCATATATTTT. Its protein is CASSRTGAGNTIYF.